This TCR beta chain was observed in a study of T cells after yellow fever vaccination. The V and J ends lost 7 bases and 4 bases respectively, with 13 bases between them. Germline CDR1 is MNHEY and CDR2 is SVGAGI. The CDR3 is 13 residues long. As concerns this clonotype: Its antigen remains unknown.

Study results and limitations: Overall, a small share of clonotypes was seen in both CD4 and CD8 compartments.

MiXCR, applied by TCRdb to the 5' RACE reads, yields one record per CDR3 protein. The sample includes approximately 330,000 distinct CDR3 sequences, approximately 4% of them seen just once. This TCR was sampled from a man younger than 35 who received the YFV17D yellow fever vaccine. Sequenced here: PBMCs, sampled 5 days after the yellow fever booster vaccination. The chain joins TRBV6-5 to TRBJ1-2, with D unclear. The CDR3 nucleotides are TGTGCCAGCACGGCAGGCCGACCCTATGGCTACACCTTC. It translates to CASTAGRPYGYTF.